Below, one T cell receptor (beta chain) is given with its context. The antigen is not known. These data originate in a study of vaccination and CD4 T cells after COVID-19. Overall study context: Overlapping spike peptides of SARS-CoV-2, HCoV-NL63, HCoV-OC43 and HCoV-229E were used, and cells were stimulated with them.

Sequencing of cultured CD4+ T cell DNA used the Oncomine TCR Beta short-read assay. Each CDR3 protein gets one entry after TCRdb re-called the PCR reads with MiXCR. The sample lists 5,000 to 7,000 distinct CDR3 sequences, approximately 39% occurring once. With 6 bases removed from V and 4 bases from J, the gap between germline ends came to 15 bases. The CDR3 has 13 residues. Germline CDR1 is DFQATT and CDR2 is SNEGSKA (reference sequence). Specified treatment: 10-day PBMC culture with coronavirus spike peptide pools or control peptides (ViraFEST assay). From the unexposed donor, CD4+ T cells were collected ahead of the COVID-19 pandemic (2011-2018). Once peptide pools had expanded antigen-specific T cells, ViraFEST sequenced TCRs. PBMC cultures, at two million cells per well, received approximately 9.1 IU/ml IL-2 and roughly 9.4 ug/ml peptide pools.

Material: CD4+ T cells from blood, cultured in vitro. The sequence was collected from a human donor in good health. The chain couples TRBV20-1 to TRBJ1-1, with D hard to call. CDR3 sequence: CSATGWQSTEAFF. The CDR3 region has the DNA TGCAGTGCCACGGGGTGGCAGTCCACTGAAGCTTTCTTT.